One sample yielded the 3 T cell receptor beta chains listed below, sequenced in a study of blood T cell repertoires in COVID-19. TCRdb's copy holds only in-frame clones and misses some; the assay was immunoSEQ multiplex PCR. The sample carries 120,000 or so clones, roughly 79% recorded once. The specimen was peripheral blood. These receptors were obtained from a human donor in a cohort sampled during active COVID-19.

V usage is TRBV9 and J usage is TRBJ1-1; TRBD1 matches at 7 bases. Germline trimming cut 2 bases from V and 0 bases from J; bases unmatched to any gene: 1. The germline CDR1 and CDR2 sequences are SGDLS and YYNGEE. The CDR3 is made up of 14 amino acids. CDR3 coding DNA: TGTGCCAGCAGCGTCCAGGGGGTGAACACTGAAGCTTTCTTT. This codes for CASSVQGVNTEAFF.

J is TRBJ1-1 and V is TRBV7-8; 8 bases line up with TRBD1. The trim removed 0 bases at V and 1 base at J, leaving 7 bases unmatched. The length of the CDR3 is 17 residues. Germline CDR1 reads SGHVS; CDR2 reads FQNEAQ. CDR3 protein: CASSLAAGQGANTEAFF. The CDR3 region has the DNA TGTGCCAGCAGCTTAGCAGCAGGACAGGGAGCGAACACTGAAGCTTTCTTT. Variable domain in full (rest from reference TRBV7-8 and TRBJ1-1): GAGVSQSPRYKVAKRGQDVALRCDPISGHVSLFWYQQALGQGPEFLTYFQNEAQLDKSGLPSDRFFAERPEGSVSTLKIQRTQQEDSAVYLCASSLAAGQGANTEAFFGQGTRLTVV.

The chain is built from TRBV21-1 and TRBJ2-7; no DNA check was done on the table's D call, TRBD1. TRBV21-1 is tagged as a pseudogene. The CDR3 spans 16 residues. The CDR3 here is CASRETRGREPHEQYF. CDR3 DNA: TGTGCCAGCAGGGAGACGAGGGGGCGGGAACCCCACGAGCAGTACTTC.